One and the same sample provided the 10 T cell receptor beta chains below, sequenced in a study of blood T cell repertoires in COVID-19. Here immunoSEQ multiplex PCR was the method, and the copy in TCRdb shows in-frame clones only, minus some. The sample lists fewer than 650,000 clones, approximately 91% occurring once. The sample taken for sequencing was peripheral blood. The receptor set was obtained from a woman aged 50 to 65 with COVID-19, enrolled during active disease.

The chain has TRBV19 and TRBJ2-3; 13 nucleotides match TRBD2. Looked up from germline, CDR1 is LNHDA and CDR2 is SQIVND (reference sequence). This CDR3 is built from 18 residues. J lost 0 bases, V lost 5 bases, and 8 bases had no gene match. The CDR3 protein is CASSPGLAGPSSTDTQYF. CDR3 nucleotides: TGTGCCAGTAGTCCGGGACTAGCGGGGCCATCTAGCACAGATACGCAGTATTTT.

V usage is TRBV14 and J usage is TRBJ2-2, with D uncertain. V dropped 4 bases and J dropped 4 bases, with 7 bases sitting between them. From germline, CDR1 is SGHDN and CDR2 FVKESK. The CDR3 spans 13 residues. Written as DNA, the CDR3 is TGTGCCAGCAGCCCGACACTCACCGGGGAGCTGTTTTTT. Translated, it gives CASSPTLTGELFF. The complete variable domain, with remaining parts taken from reference TRBV14 and TRBJ2-2, reads EAGVTQFPSHSVIEKGQTVTLRCDPISGHDNLYWYRRVMGKEIKFLLHFVKESKQDESGMPNNRFLAERTGGTYSTLKVQPAELEDSGVYFCASSPTLTGELFFGEGSRLTVL.

The chain is built from TRBV4-1 and TRBJ1-4, with D unclear. The CDR3 is 15 residues long. Between the trimmed V and J ends, which lost 3 bases and 0 bases, there was a span of 8 bases. CDR1 and CDR2 (germline): MGHRA, YSYEKL. The CDR3 DNA reads TGCGCCAGCAGCCATCCCGGTACAACTAATGAAAAACTGTTTTTT. Amino acid sequence: CASSHPGTTNEKLFF.

The chain carries TRBV7-8 and TRBJ2-5; 11 bases fit TRBD1. The germline V gene has CDR1 SGHVS and CDR2 FQNEAQ. The V and J ends lost 1 base and 5 bases, in that order; junction bases with no gene match: 6. The CDR3 covers 16 residues. The CDR3 coding sequence is TGTGCCAGCAGCTTAGAAGGACAGGGGGCGATGGAGACCCAGTACTTC. This gives the protein CASSLEGQGAMETQYF.

This chain links TRBV3-1 (or the pseudogene TRBV3-2) with TRBJ1-2; D call uncertain. V was cut by 1 base and J by 10 bases, with 16 bases left in between. The CDR3 runs to 14 residues. Looked up from germline, CDR1 is LGHDT and CDR2 is YNNKEL (reference sequence). This CDR3 is CASSQGWAPRDYTF. Written as DNA, the CDR3 is TGTGCCAGCAGCCAAGGGTGGGCCCCGAGGGACTACACCTTC.

The chain combines TRBV28 with TRBJ2-1; 13 bases match TRBD2. This CDR3 is 17 amino acids long. Germline lookup yields CDR1 MDHEN and CDR2 SYDVKM. J lost 4 bases, V lost 4 bases, and 7 bases had no gene match. Here the CDR3 DNA reads TGTGCCAGCAGTTCGACTAGCGGGGGGCTCGAATACAATGAGCAGTTCTTC. This encodes CASSSTSGGLEYNEQFF.

The chain recombines TRBV6-6 with TRBJ1-6, with D tentatively TRBD1 (6 bases). Trimming stripped 2 bases from V and 4 bases from J, with 12 bases between. The CDR3 totals 16 residues. Germline V gene data show CDR1 as MNHNY and CDR2 as SVGAGI (reference sequence). The CDR3 loop is CASSYRQARYNSPLHF. The CDR3 DNA reads TGTGCCAGCAGTTACCGACAGGCCAGATATAATTCACCCCTCCACTTT.

V gene TRBV30 combines with J gene TRBJ2-2; D perhaps matches TRBD2 (6 bases). CDR1 and CDR2 (germline): GTSNPN, SVGIG (reference sequence). The CDR3 is 13 residues long. V lost 0 bases to trimming and J lost 7 bases, with 9 bases between them. CDR3 residues: CAWSVGLYGELFF. The CDR3 DNA reads TGTGCCTGGAGTGTGGGACTCTACGGGGAGCTGTTTTTT.

The rearrangement uses TRBV30 and TRBJ1-5; the match to TRBD1 covers 8 bases. J lost 6 bases, V lost 7 bases, and 8 bases had no gene match. The length of the CDR3 is 13 residues. Germline CDR1 reads GTSNPN; CDR2 reads SVGIG (reference sequence). This CDR3 reads CASSGGAGQPQHF. The CDR3 region has the DNA TGTGCCTCTTCAGGGGGCGCTGGTCAGCCCCAGCATTTT.

The chain uses TRBV9 and TRBJ2-3, with D maybe TRBD2 (5 bases). CDR3 length: 14 residues. Trimming cost V 0 bases and J 0 bases, with 5 bases left between them. Germline V lookup: CDR1 SGDLS, CDR2 YYNGEE. The CDR3 is CASSVGTSTDTQYF. CDR3 DNA sequence: TGTGCCAGCAGCGTAGGGACTAGCACAGATACGCAGTATTTT. Combining the CDR3 with reference TRBV9 and TRBJ2-3 gives the whole variable domain DSGVTQTPKHLITATGQRVTLRCSPRSGDLSVYWYQQSLDQGLQFLIQYYNGEERAKGNILERFSAQQFPDLHSELNLSSLELGDSALYFCASSVGTSTDTQYFGPGTRLTVL.